This entry is about one T cell receptor (beta chain). As processed by the authors: Amplification of reference gene primers provided the estimated nucleated cell counts. The method was immunoSEQ multiplex PCR; TCRdb's version includes in-frame clones alone and lacks a portion of them. Clonal size and the V and J genes are those of that table, whereas D and trimming came from the DNA. The sample comprises roughly 280,000 clones, around 87% of which are singletons, and 5.2% rests with the top ten. This sample is drawn from a study of blood T cell repertoires in COVID-19. The length of the CDR3 is 16 residues. Germline-derived CDR1 and CDR2 are MDHEN and SYDVKM. V was cut by 1 base and J by 3 bases, with 13 bases left in between.

The chain uses TRBV28 and TRBJ1-5; maybe TRBD1 (6 bases). What was sequenced was peripheral blood. This clonotype was obtained from a woman aged 55-70 years with COVID-19, enrolled during active disease. CDR3 amino acids: CASSLFGAGDNQPQHF. CDR3 bases: TGTGCCAGCAGTTTATTTGGCGCAGGGGACAATCAGCCCCAGCATTTT. The variable domain in full, with the rest retrieved from reference TRBV28 and TRBJ1-5, is DVKVTQSSRYLVKRTGEKVFLECVQDMDHENMFWYRQDPGLGLRLIYFSYDVKMKEKGDIPEGYSVSREKKERFSLILESASTNQTSMYLCASSLFGAGDNQPQHFGDGTRLSIL.